Listed here are 31 T cell receptor beta chains from one sample, sequenced in a study of long-term antiretroviral therapy in people with HIV. Sequencing relied on immunoSEQ assay v3.0, run at survey level. Libraries were prepared by immunoSEQ multiplex PCR; TCRdb keeps only in-frame clonotypes and omits some of them. This sample yields 23,000 or so clones, of which 65% to 85% are seen a single time; roughly 10% belongs to the top ten. This material consisted of unsorted PBMCs, taken 2.1 years after starting antiretroviral therapy. These receptor sequences come from a young man with HIV.

CDR3: CASSKGSLSLETQYF. Here the CDR3 DNA reads TGTGCCAGCAGTAAGGGGTCTCTTTCTCTGGAGACCCAGTACTTC. This sequence joins TRBV7-9 and TRBJ2-5; maybe TRBD1 (5 bases). V lost 6 bases, J lost 5 bases, and 19 bases lay in between. CDR3 length equals 15 residues. Germline V gives CDR1 SEHNR, CDR2 FQNEAQ (reference sequence).

This chain uses TRBV7-3 with TRBJ2-3; 9 nucleotides agree with TRBD1. This CDR3 is 15 amino acids long. V gave up 8 bases and J gave up 4 bases; unmatched junction bases: 10. CDR1 is SGHTA and CDR2 is FQGTGA in the germline V gene. CDR3 residues: CASLQGAGGSDTQYF. In nucleotides, the CDR3 is TGTGCCAGCCTACAGGGGGCCGGGGGGTCAGATACGCAGTATTTT. Filled out from reference TRBV7-3 and TRBJ2-3, the complete variable domain reads GAGVSQTPSNKVTEKGKYVELRCDPISGHTALYWYRQSLGQGPEFLIYFQGTGAADDSGLPNDRFFAVRPEGSVSTLKIQRTERGDSAVYLCASLQGAGGSDTQYFGPGTRLTVL.

CDR3 nucleotide sequence: TGTGCCAGCTCACCTCCGGGACAGGGCTTTCAAAATCAAGAGACCCAGTACTTC. Its translation: CASSPPGQGFQNQETQYF. V usage is TRBV18 and J usage is TRBJ2-5; TRBD1 aligns across 9 bases. The CDR3 is 18 residues long. Unmatched junction bases numbered 13, after V lost 3 bases and J lost 2 bases. Germline CDR1 KGHSH, CDR2 LQKENI.

The J gene is TRBJ2-7, the V gene TRBV6-5; TRBD2 matches 9 bases. Losses at the gene ends were 0 bases for V and 0 bases for J; bases not matched to a gene: 3. Looked up from germline, CDR1 is MNHEY and CDR2 is SVGAGI. The CDR3 has 16 amino acids. Here the CDR3 reads CASSYSPSGISYEQYF. CDR3 nucleotides: TGTGCCAGCAGTTACTCCCCTAGCGGGATCTCCTACGAGCAGTACTTC.

The rearrangement uses TRBV4-1 and TRBJ1-2; D is ambiguous. This CDR3 contains 14 residues. With 0 bases removed from V and 4 bases from J, the gap between germline ends came to 9 bases. The V gene's germline CDR1 is MGHRA and CDR2 YSYEKL. CDR3 region: CASSQDGGLYGYTF. Here the CDR3 DNA reads TGCGCCAGCAGCCAAGATGGAGGGCTCTATGGCTACACCTTC.

The V call is TRBV9, the J call TRBJ2-5, with D possibly TRBD2 on 6 matching bases. Germline V lookup: CDR1 SGDLS, CDR2 YYNGEE. Deletions cut 2 bases from V and 6 bases from J, with 11 bases between. The CDR3 spans 13 residues. DNA for the CDR3: TGTGCCAGCAGCGTGACTAGTCAACAGACCCAGTACTTC. Its translation is CASSVTSQQTQYF. The full variable domain, rest sourced from reference TRBV9 and TRBJ2-5, is DSGVTQTPKHLITATGQRVTLRCSPRSGDLSVYWYQQSLDQGLQFLIQYYNGEERAKGNILERFSAQQFPDLHSELNLSSLELGDSALYFCASSVTSQQTQYFGPGTRLLVL.

There are a few counts of this clone. The chain couples TRBV5-5 to TRBJ1-6, with 10 nucleotides matching TRBD1. V trimming: 3 bases; J trimming: 7 bases; junction bases outside the gene matches: 4. Germline V lookup: CDR1 SGHKS, CDR2 YYEKEE (reference sequence). The CDR3 is made up of 15 amino acids. The CDR3: CASSWGGQGNSPLHF. The DNA for the CDR3 is TGTGCCAGCAGCTGGGGGGGACAGGGGAATTCACCCCTCCACTTT.

The chain links TRBV28 to TRBJ1-4, with no clear D. Germline-derived CDR1 and CDR2 are MDHEN and SYDVKM. The CDR3 consists of 14 residues. With 8 bases removed from V and 0 bases from J, the gap between germline ends came to 10 bases. The CDR3 is CASGLFATNEKLFF. In nucleotides, the CDR3 is TGTGCCAGCGGACTATTTGCAACTAATGAAAAACTGTTTTTT.

The genes are TRBV30 and TRBJ1-5; a weak D match, TRBD1 (6 bases). V was trimmed by 1 base and J by 0 bases, leaving 19 bases between them. Germline V gives CDR1 GTSNPN, CDR2 SVGIG (reference sequence). This CDR3 region has 18 residues. The CDR3 region is CAWSGGRGFGDSNQPQHF. The CDR3 nucleotides are TGTGCCTGGAGTGGGGGCAGGGGATTCGGAGATAGCAATCAGCCCCAGCATTTT.

The V call is TRBV11-2, the J call TRBJ2-1; possible D gene TRBD1, 6 bases. The CDR3 is made up of 12 amino acids. Per the germline V gene, CDR1 is SGHAT and CDR2 is FQNNGV. This CDR3 reads CAILRGPNEQFF. For the CDR3, the DNA is TGTGCGATCCTCAGGGGTCCAAATGAGCAGTTCTTC.

J is TRBJ1-6 and V is TRBV11-2; no clear D. V lost 5 bases to trimming and J lost 9 bases, with 14 bases between them. Germline CDR1 is SGHAT and CDR2 is FQNNGV. The CDR3 spans 14 residues. The CDR3 DNA reads as TGTGCCAGCAGCGTGGACCGTGCAATTTCACCCCTCCACTTT. Its translation: CASSVDRAISPLHF.

V usage is TRBV6-1 and J usage is TRBJ2-7, with 11 bases matching TRBD1. CDR1 and CDR2 from the germline V gene are MNHNS and SASEGT. With 0 bases clipped from V and 3 bases from J, the junction kept 1 base outside the gene matches. CDR3 length: 15 residues. The CDR3 is CASSEAGTGGYEQYF. In DNA, the CDR3 is TGTGCCAGCAGTGAAGCCGGGACAGGGGGCTACGAGCAGTACTTC.

The rearrangement links TRBV5-1 to TRBJ1-6; 7 bases match TRBD1. Germline assignment: CDR1 SGHRS and CDR2 YFSETQ. V gave up 0 bases and J gave up 4 bases; unmatched junction bases: 4. This CDR3 has 16 amino acids. CDR3 loop: CASSLEVDRYNSPLHF. The CDR3 bases are TGCGCCAGCAGCTTGGAAGTGGACAGGTATAATTCACCCCTCCACTTT.

The chain carries TRBV7-9 and TRBJ2-7; D perhaps matches TRBD2 (5 bases). Trimming removed 2 bases from V and 5 bases from J, with 13 bases in between. The CDR3 is 14 residues long. Germline V gene sequence: CDR1 SEHNR, CDR2 FQNEAQ (reference sequence). The CDR3 region is CASSLSLAMDEQYF. The DNA of the CDR3 is TGTGCCAGCAGCTTAAGCCTAGCAATGGACGAGCAGTACTTC.

The chain is built from TRBV9 and TRBJ1-5; possible D gene TRBD1, 6 bases. Germline V CDR1 and CDR2: SGDLS, YYNGEE. This CDR3 region has 14 residues. V dropped 3 bases and J dropped 7 bases, with 14 bases sitting between them. This CDR3 is CASSARGYGQPQHF. For the CDR3, the DNA is TGTGCCAGCAGCGCGAGGGGGTATGGACAGCCCCAGCATTTT.

The V call is TRBV28, the J call TRBJ1-5, with D maybe TRBD1 (5 bases). The ends were cut back, 5 bases at V and 7 bases at J, with 15 bases in the middle. Looked up from germline, CDR1 is MDHEN and CDR2 is SYDVKM. The CDR3 length is 14 residues. In DNA, the CDR3 is TGTGCCAGCAGTATGCAGGGAAATAGGCAGCCCCAGCATTTT. Translating gives CASSMQGNRQPQHF.

V and J are TRBV5-6 and TRBJ1-2; 7 bases line up with TRBD1. The germline gives CDR1 SGHDT, CDR2 YYEEEE. This CDR3 spans 13 amino acids. Germline trimming cut 2 bases from V and 2 bases from J; bases unmatched to any gene: 0. The CDR3 loop is CASSLQGNYGYTF. The DNA for the CDR3 is TGTGCCAGCAGCTTACAGGGGAACTATGGCTACACCTTC. Variable domain in full (rest from reference TRBV5-6 and TRBJ1-2): DAGVTQSPTHLIKTRGQQVTLRCSPKSGHDTVSWYQQALGQGPQFIFQYYEEEERQRGNFPDRFSGHQFPNYSSELNVNALLLGDSALYLCASSLQGNYGYTFGSGTRLTVV.

By its share, this clone is medium-sized. The genes are TRBV6-4 and TRBJ2-7; 8 nucleotides match TRBD2. CDR1 MRHNA and CDR2 SNTAGT come from the germline V gene. The junction had 16 bases not matched to a gene; V was cut back by 7 bases and J by 11 bases. The CDR3 spans 14 residues. DNA for the CDR3: TGTGCCAGCACGTTTACTAGCGGCAACCGATCGGAGTACTTC. Translation: CASTFTSGNRSEYF.

The genes are TRBV11-2 and TRBJ2-3; 11 positions agree with TRBD2. CDR3 size: 17 residues. Per germline, CDR1 SGHAT and CDR2 FQNNGV. V lost 6 bases and J lost 2; bases outside the gene matches: 10. The CDR3, as DNA: TGTGCCAGCAGTGCCCGACTAGCGGGGACTCACACAGATACGCAGTATTTT. Translation: CASSARLAGTHTDTQYF.

This clone appeared a single time. V is TRBV29-1 and J is TRBJ1-5; D may be TRBD1 (5 bases). V was pared by 6 bases and J by 3 bases, with 15 bases between. Germline V CDR1 and CDR2: SQVTM, ANQGSEA. The CDR3 length is 14 residues. CDR3 region: CSVSPGNPNQPQHF. The CDR3 nucleotides are TGCAGCGTCTCCCCAGGGAACCCCAATCAGCCCCAGCATTTT.

This chain connects TRBV5-1 to TRBJ2-1; 12 nucleotides line up with TRBD2. Germline trimming cut 6 bases from V and 8 bases from J; bases unmatched to any gene: 9. This CDR3 has 15 amino acids. Germline V gene lookup returns CDR1 SGHRS and CDR2 YFSETQ. CDR3 loop: CASNLAGGLGHEQFF. The CDR3 nucleotides read TGCGCCAGCAACCTAGCGGGGGGGCTGGGCCATGAGCAGTTCTTC.

This clone was counted once. This sequence joins TRBV6-5 and TRBJ2-1; D uncertain. Deletions cut 6 bases from V and 4 bases from J, with 13 bases between. Germline CDR1 reads MNHEY; CDR2 reads SVGAGI. The CDR3 contains 14 residues. CDR3 loop: CASRGLLEYNEQFF. The CDR3 nucleotides are TGTGCCAGCAGGGGCCTTCTAGAGTACAATGAGCAGTTCTTC.

The chain joins TRBV11-2 to TRBJ2-1; D tentatively reads TRBD1 or TRBD2 (6 bases each). The CDR3 is 13 amino acids. Germline CDR1 is SGHAT and CDR2 is FQNNGV. Between the trimmed V and J ends, which lost 7 bases and 5 bases, there was a span of 12 bases. This CDR3 is CASNRGTNNEQFF. Here the CDR3 DNA reads TGTGCCAGCAACCGCGGGACAAACAATGAGCAGTTCTTC.

The V and J genes are TRBV7-2 and TRBJ1-1; unclear D gene. Looked up from germline, CDR1 is SGHTA and CDR2 is FQGNSA. The CDR3 has 16 amino acids. V lost 4 bases and J 0 bases, leaving 15 bases between the germline ends. The chain's CDR3 is CASSSGRLDMNTEAFF. The CDR3 region has the DNA TGTGCCAGCAGCTCAGGACGGCTAGACATGAACACTGAAGCTTTCTTT.

The chain is built from TRBV28 and TRBJ1-1, with unresolved D. Germline CDR1 is MDHEN and CDR2 is SYDVKM. This CDR3 is 11 amino acids long. V dropped 5 bases and J dropped 4 bases, with 5 bases sitting between them. This CDR3 reads CASSRPTEAFF. In DNA, the CDR3 is TGTGCCAGCAGTCGTCCCACTGAAGCTTTCTTT.

This chain joins TRBV5-1 and TRBJ1-2, with 8 bases matching TRBD1. Germline V gene lookup returns CDR1 SGHRS and CDR2 YFSETQ. The CDR3 contains 14 residues. V shed 4 bases and J 3 bases; nucleotides not matched to a gene: 5. CDR3 protein: CASSDRGADYGYTF. CDR3 coding DNA: TGCGCCAGCAGCGACAGGGGCGCAGACTATGGCTACACCTTC. Together with reference TRBV5-1 and TRBJ1-2, the CDR3 gives the full variable domain: KAGVTQTPRYLIKTRGQQVTLSCSPISGHRSVSWYQQTPGQGLQFLFEYFSETQRNKGNFPGRFSGRQFSNSRSEMNVSTLELGDSALYLCASSDRGADYGYTFGSGTRLTVV.

The table lists this clone with a count of one. The V gene is TRBV18, the J gene TRBJ1-4; a weak D match, TRBD1 (5 bases). Trimming removed 7 bases from V and 8 bases from J, with 14 bases in between. CDR3 length: 13 residues. Germline V gene lookup returns CDR1 KGHSH and CDR2 LQKENI. The CDR3 here is CASYGTEGEKLFF. The CDR3 DNA reads as TGTGCCAGCTACGGGACGGAAGGAGAAAAACTGTTTTTT.

The gene calls are TRBV2 and TRBJ1-6, with 7 bases that match TRBD1. CDR1 SNHLY and CDR2 FYNNEI come from the germline V gene. The CDR3 has 14 amino acids. The junction had 2 bases not matched to a gene; V was cut back by 3 bases and J by 6 bases. The CDR3 here is CASSDRQGNSPLHF. The CDR3 DNA follows: TGTGCCAGCAGTGACAGACAGGGTAATTCACCCCTCCACTTT.

V gene TRBV6-8 combines with J gene TRBJ2-5, with 8 nucleotides matching TRBD1. The CDR3 loop spans 15 amino acids. The J segment lost 2 bases and the V segment lost 6 bases, leaving 8 bases of the junction unmatched. Germline V gene data show CDR1 as MNHGY and CDR2 as SAAAGT. The CDR3 reads CASSLTGTGQETQYF. The CDR3 DNA is TGTGCCAGCAGCCTAACCGGGACAGGTCAAGAGACCCAGTACTTC.

This chain connects TRBV27 to TRBJ2-3, with a tentative D call TRBD1 (6 bases). Trimming took 5 bases from V and 3 from J, leaving 12 bases between them. CDR1 is MNHEY and CDR2 is SMNVEV in the germline V gene (reference sequence). CDR3 size: 14 residues. The CDR3 is CASSDRRRTDTQYF. CDR3 sequence (DNA): TGTGCCAGCAGTGACAGGAGGAGGACAGATACGCAGTATTTT.

J is TRBJ2-2 and V is TRBV13; D is unclear. Germline V gene data show CDR1 as PRHDT and CDR2 as FYEKMQ (reference sequence). V lost 2 bases to trimming and J lost 1 base, with 8 bases between them. This CDR3 region has 15 residues. The CDR3 sequence is CASSLWSENTGELFF. The CDR3 DNA follows: TGTGCCAGCAGCTTATGGTCCGAGAACACCGGGGAGCTGTTTTTT.